Sequencing of this T cell receptor (beta chain) was carried out in a study of control samples from healthy donors and cancer patients. The CDR3 has 16 amino acids. Germline assignment: CDR1 LGHDT and CDR2 YNNKEL (reference sequence). With 3 bases clipped from V and 5 bases from J, the junction kept 4 bases outside the gene matches. Produced via immunoSEQ multiplex PCR; TCRdb's table is partial and in-frame only. The table includes roughly 400,000 clones, approximately 90% detected once. The source is a man aged 40-49 years with head and neck cancer. V is TRBV3-1 (or the pseudogene TRBV3-2) and J is TRBJ2-3; TRBD2 agrees at 14 bases. The specimen sequenced was PBMCs. The CDR3 protein is CASSQGLAGVGDTQYF. DNA of the CDR3: TGTGCCAGCAGCCAGGGACTAGCGGGAGTTGGAGATACGCAGTATTTT.